Each of the 17 T cell receptor beta chains below was sequenced from the same sample in a study of OX40 agonist ivuxolimab in advanced cancers. Data came from immunoSEQ multiplex PCR; TCRdb stores just in-frame clones and leaves some out. The sample lists tens of thousands of clones; about 90% were seen once. The input for sequencing was CD4+ or CD8+ T cells sorted from blood, taken in a trial of the OX40 agonist ivuxolimab. The receptor set was obtained from an adult with an advanced solid tumor such as melanoma, head and neck, liver or kidney cancer.

The chain combines TRBV5-1 with TRBJ1-2, with D maybe TRBD1 (5 bases). The CDR3 loop spans 14 amino acids. From germline, CDR1 is SGHRS and CDR2 YFSETQ. The V end was cut by 4 bases, the J end by 5 bases, with 15 bases between. The CDR3 protein is CASSRGRGGYGYTF. The CDR3 DNA follows: TGCGCCAGCAGCCGGGGGAGGGGAGGATATGGCTACACCTTC. Together with reference TRBV5-1 and TRBJ1-2, the CDR3 gives the full variable domain: KAGVTQTPRYLIKTRGQQVTLSCSPISGHRSVSWYQQTPGQGLQFLFEYFSETQRNKGNFPGRFSGRQFSNSRSEMNVSTLELGDSALYLCASSRGRGGYGYTFGSGTRLTVV.

CDR3 nucleotide sequence: TGTGCCAGTAGTATGGGTGGGGGGGCTAGTGAGACCCAGTACTTC. This sequence encodes CASSMGGGASETQYF. The J gene is TRBJ2-5, the V gene TRBV19; D possibly corresponds to TRBD2 (7 bases). The CDR3 extends over 15 amino acids. The germline V gene has CDR1 LNHDA and CDR2 SQIVND (reference sequence). Trimming took off 3 bases at V and 5 bases at J, with 16 bases between the two ends. Full variable domain (missing parts from reference TRBV19 and TRBJ2-5): DGGITQSPKYLFRKEGQNVTLSCEQNLNHDAMYWYRQDPGQGLRLIYYSQIVNDFQKGDIAEGYSVSREKKESFPLTVTSAQKNPTAFYLCASSMGGGASETQYFGPGTRLLVL.

V gene TRBV11-2 combines with J gene TRBJ2-7; 8 nucleotides align to TRBD2. This CDR3 region has 15 residues. Per the germline V gene, CDR1 is SGHAT and CDR2 is FQNNGV. Trimming took 2 bases from V and 6 from J; bases not matched to a gene: 9. CDR3 amino acids: CASSLFGGGQGEQYF. CDR3 in DNA: TGTGCCAGCAGCTTATTCGGGGGGGGCCAGGGCGAGCAGTACTTC.

This clone turned up a few times. The chain employs TRBV11-2 and TRBJ1-2; 10 nucleotides match TRBD1. Germline CDR1 reads SGHAT; CDR2 reads FQNNGV. V trimming: 5 bases; J trimming: 6 bases; junction bases outside the gene matches: 6. The CDR3 is 14 residues long. The CDR3 nucleotides are TGTGCCAGCAGCCCCACCGACAGGGGGCATGGCTACACCTTC. As protein: CASSPTDRGHGYTF.

The gene calls are TRBV27 and TRBJ1-1, with a weak D call TRBD1 (5 bases). The germline V and J ends were trimmed by 5 bases and 1 base, with 14 bases remaining between them. Germline V lookup: CDR1 MNHEY, CDR2 SMNVEV (reference sequence). The CDR3 totals 15 residues. The CDR3 DNA is TGTGCCAGCAGTACAATGACAGTTAAGAACACTGAAGCTTTCTTT. Protein: CASSTMTVKNTEAFF.

In its sample, this clone was seen once. In DNA, the CDR3 is TGTGCCGCGGGTTCGGGGGGGAGCACAGATACGCAGTATTTT. It codes for CAAGSGGSTDTQYF. The V gene is TRBV10-3, the J gene TRBJ2-3, with 8 bases fitting TRBD2. V was clipped by 11 bases and J by 0 bases; unmatched bases: 7. Germline V gene sequence: CDR1 ENHRY, CDR2 SYGVKD. The CDR3 has 14 residues.

The chain carries TRBV7-8 and TRBJ2-5, with unresolved D. Germline CDR1 reads SGHVS; CDR2 reads FQNEAQ. The CDR3 length is 14 residues. Deletions cut 5 bases from V and 5 bases from J, with 15 bases between. The CDR3 nucleotides are TGTGCCAGCAGCCCCAGAAGGGTTGGGGAGACCCAGTACTTC. Translation: CASSPRRVGETQYF.

CDR3 bases: TGTGCCAGCAGCGGATACCGGGACCGACTTAACTATGGCTACACCTTC. It translates to CASSGYRDRLNYGYTF. This chain joins TRBV9 and TRBJ1-2; TRBD1 might be the D (5 bases). There are 16 residues in the CDR3. The ends were cut back, 3 bases at V and 1 base at J, with 16 bases in the middle. CDR1 is SGDLS, CDR2 YYNGEE, per germline. The full variable domain, completed using reference TRBV9 and TRBJ1-2, is DSGVTQTPKHLITATGQRVTLRCSPRSGDLSVYWYQQSLDQGLQFLIQYYNGEERAKGNILERFSAQQFPDLHSELNLSSLELGDSALYFCASSGYRDRLNYGYTFGSGTRLTVV.

The V and J genes are TRBV28 and TRBJ1-2; D gene uncertain. This CDR3 region has 12 residues. Germline CDR1 is MDHEN and CDR2 is SYDVKM. With 7 bases removed from V and 4 bases from J, the gap between germline ends came to 10 bases. The CDR3 protein is CASTGTFYGYTF. The CDR3 DNA reads TGTGCCAGCACCGGAACCTTCTATGGCTACACCTTC.

V usage is TRBV7-2 and J usage is TRBJ2-2; D remains ambiguous. Germline V gives CDR1 SGHTA, CDR2 FQGNSA. V was shortened by 4 bases and J by 8 bases, with 8 bases between the two germline ends. The CDR3 runs to 12 residues. The CDR3 DNA reads TGTGCCAGCAGCTCACCCTTGGGGGAGCTGTTTTTT. It codes for CASSSPLGELFF.

This clone was recorded only once. The chain uses TRBV6-1 and TRBJ1-4; TRBD1 aligns across 10 bases. Per germline, CDR1 MNHNS and CDR2 SASEGT. Germline trimming cut 8 bases from V and 7 bases from J; bases unmatched to any gene: 7. The CDR3 runs 14 residues. CDR3 coding DNA: TGTGCCAGCGATGGACAGGGGGTGGGTGAAAAACTGTTTTTT. Its protein is CASDGQGVGEKLFF.

The V and J genes are TRBV5-1 and TRBJ2-7; 7 bases fit TRBD1. The V gene's germline CDR1 is SGHRS and CDR2 YFSETQ. This CDR3 is 15 amino acids long. V was clipped by 4 bases and J by 5 bases; unmatched bases: 12. The CDR3 nucleotides are TGCGCCAGCAGCGGAAACAGGGGCGGCTCGGACGAGCAGTACTTC. Residues: CASSGNRGGSDEQYF.

The rearrangement joins TRBV2 to TRBJ1-3; 7 bases are a match to TRBD1. Looked up from germline, CDR1 is SNHLY and CDR2 is FYNNEI. The trim removed 4 bases at V and 4 bases at J, leaving 4 bases unmatched. The CDR3 spans 14 residues. DNA for the CDR3: TGTGCCAGCAGTGGACAGGGAGCCGGAAACACCATATATTTT. Translating it yields CASSGQGAGNTIYF. Full variable domain (rest looked up from reference TRBV2 and TRBJ1-3): EPEVTQTPSHQVTQMGQEVILRCVPISNHLYFYWYRQILGQKVEFLVSFYNNEISEKSEIFDDQFSVERPDGSNFTLKIRSTKLEDSAMYFCASSGQGAGNTIYFGEGSWLTVV.

J is TRBJ2-3 and V is TRBV6-5; no clear D. The CDR3 length is 15 residues. The V gene lost 6 bases and the J gene lost 0 bases, with 13 bases spanning the gap. Looked up from germline, CDR1 is MNHEY and CDR2 is SVGAGI. The CDR3 loop reads CASRPGTSSTDTQYF. CDR3 bases: TGTGCCAGCAGGCCCGGAACTTCTAGCACAGATACGCAGTATTTT.

The chain employs TRBV7-8 and TRBJ1-6; weak D call: TRBD1 (5 bases). This CDR3 region has 16 residues. The V end was cut by 1 base, the J end by 6 bases, with 13 bases between. The V gene's germline CDR1 is SGHVS and CDR2 FQNEAQ. The CDR3 sequence is CASSLGFAGSNSPLHF. The CDR3 DNA is TGTGCCAGCAGCTTAGGGTTCGCAGGGTCTAATTCACCCCTCCACTTT. Full variable domain (remainder filled in from reference TRBV7-8 and TRBJ1-6): GAGVSQSPRYKVAKRGQDVALRCDPISGHVSLFWYQQALGQGPEFLTYFQNEAQLDKSGLPSDRFFAERPEGSVSTLKIQRTQQEDSAVYLCASSLGFAGSNSPLHFGNGTRLTVT.

The CDR3 reads CASSQDSPGFSGNTIYF. The DNA of the CDR3 is TGCGCCAGCAGCCAAGATAGCCCAGGTTTCTCTGGAAACACCATATATTTT. The J gene is TRBJ1-3, the V gene TRBV4-3; no definite D call. V was clipped by 0 bases and J by 0 bases, with 12 bases between them. This CDR3 has 17 amino acids. Per the germline V gene, CDR1 is LGHNA and CDR2 is YSLEER.

CDR3 region: CASSKAFPSLGPQETQYF. CDR3 DNA sequence: TGTGCCAGCAGCAAGGCGTTCCCTTCTCTGGGTCCCCAAGAGACCCAGTACTTC. V and J are TRBV21-1 and TRBJ2-5. TRBV21-1 is a pseudogene segment. This CDR3 is 18 amino acids long.